The 27 T cell receptor beta chains listed next were all sequenced from one sample in a study of cytomegalovirus exposure and HLA in healthy donors. The primer mix had 60 Vbeta and 13 Jbeta primers. Sequencing used immunoSEQ multiplex PCR; TCRdb keeps in-frame clones, though not all of them. The table includes under 200,000 clones, roughly 85% detected once. Sequencing was performed on PBMCs. These receptors all stem from a male donor in good health and CMV-seronegative.

This chain connects TRBV9 to TRBJ2-1, with 9 bases matching TRBD1. CDR1 SGDLS and CDR2 YYNGEE come from the germline V gene. The CDR3 is 14 amino acids. Trimming took 6 bases from V and 6 from J; bases not matched to a gene: 7. CDR3 sequence reads: CASNRDRVGNEQFF. The CDR3 DNA sequence: TGTGCCAGCAACCGGGACAGGGTGGGCAATGAGCAGTTCTTC.

This chain uses TRBV9 with TRBJ2-1; 9 bases are a match to TRBD1. In germline, CDR1 is SGDLS, CDR2 YYNGEE. The CDR3 totals 16 residues. With V trimmed by 1 base and J by 5 bases, 7 bases remained unmatched. The CDR3 bases are TGTGCCAGCAGCGTAATACAGGGGGCTCTTAACAATGAGCAGTTCTTC. Protein sequence: CASSVIQGALNNEQFF.

This clone was counted between two and nine times. The V and J genes are TRBV25-1 and TRBJ1-1, with 9 nucleotides matching TRBD1. J gave up 5 bases and V 4 bases, and 8 bases lay outside the gene matches. The CDR3 sequence is 15 residues long. Germline values: CDR1 MGHDK, CDR2 SYGVNS. In DNA, the CDR3 is TGTGCCAGCAGTGCGTATGGACAGGGGCGGACTGAAGCTTTCTTT. Its protein product is CASSAYGQGRTEAFF.

The chain joins TRBV9 to TRBJ2-2; D is possibly TRBD2 (6 bases). Looked up from germline, CDR1 is SGDLS and CDR2 is YYNGEE. The V end lost 1 base, the J end lost 6 bases, and 10 bases lay between the germline ends. The CDR3 loop spans 14 amino acids. DNA for the CDR3: TGTGCCAGCAGCGTACTAGCGAGCGCCGGGGAGCTGTTTTTT. It encodes CASSVLASAGELFF.

This sequence joins TRBV2 and TRBJ2-7, with D tentatively TRBD2 (7 bases). Trimming stripped 4 bases from V and 4 bases from J, with 17 bases between. The CDR3 extends over 15 amino acids. Germline lookup yields CDR1 SNHLY and CDR2 FYNNEI. The CDR3, as DNA: TGTGCCAGCAGTGTCGGGGGCGGGGGTAGGTACGAGCAGTACTTC. It is translated as CASSVGGGGRYEQYF.

This clone turned up a few times. The V and J genes are TRBV27 and TRBJ1-5, with 7 bases that match TRBD1. The V gene end was trimmed by 3 bases and the J gene end by 5 bases; junction bases not matched to a gene: 4. Germline V gives CDR1 MNHEY, CDR2 SMNVEV (reference sequence). The CDR3 is made up of 14 amino acids. The CDR3 here is CASSFKGADQPQHF. The DNA of the CDR3 is TGTGCCAGCAGTTTTAAGGGGGCCGATCAGCCCCAGCATTTT.

CDR3 amino acids: CAWRSDTGNTIYF. The CDR3 DNA reads as TGTGCCTGGAGAAGCGATACTGGAAACACCATATATTTT. This sequence joins TRBV30 and TRBJ1-3; D is unclear. The CDR3 runs 13 residues. The germline CDR1 and CDR2 sequences are GTSNPN and SVGIG (reference sequence). V was pared by 3 bases and J by 2 bases, with 8 bases between.

This sequence joins TRBV30 and TRBJ1-5; tentatively, D is TRBD1 (6 bases). From germline, CDR1 is GTSNPN and CDR2 SVGIG (reference sequence). The CDR3 is 12 amino acids. The ends were cut back, 5 bases at V and 3 bases at J, with 8 bases in the middle. CDR3 nucleotide sequence: TGTGCCTGGGGACAGTTCAATCAGCCCCAGCATTTT. Translation: CAWGQFNQPQHF.

This clone has only one observation. One end of the junction does not line up with germline, which may come from a read error. This rearrangement joins TRBV7-9 to TRBJ2-2; 8 bases line up with TRBD2. The CDR3 contains 15 residues. Looked up from germline, CDR1 is SEHNR and CDR2 is FQNEAQ (reference sequence). CDR3: CSSTTSGGRPGELFF. The CDR3 DNA reads as TGTTCCAGCACTACCTCGGGGGGGCGCCCCGGGGAGCTGTTTTTT.

CDR3 residues: CARGVDFDPYEQYF. The DNA for the CDR3 is TGCGCCAGAGGGGTAGATTTTGATCCCTACGAGCAGTACTTC. The rearrangement joins TRBV10-1 to TRBJ2-7, with D tentatively TRBD1 (5 bases). This CDR3 has 14 amino acids. Germline loops: CDR1 WNHNN, CDR2 SYGVQD (reference sequence). V was shortened by 9 bases and J by 2 bases, with 17 bases between the two germline ends.

The chain employs TRBV9 and TRBJ2-7, with D tentatively TRBD1 (6 bases). Germline V gives CDR1 SGDLS, CDR2 YYNGEE. V was trimmed by 2 bases and J by 0 bases, leaving 15 bases between them. CDR3 length: 16 amino acids. CDR3 coding DNA: TGTGCCAGCAGCGTCGGGACAACCTATAGCTCCTACGAGCAGTACTTC. Amino acids: CASSVGTTYSSYEQYF.

This clone was seen a few times. The rearrangement joins TRBV4-2 to TRBJ2-3; the D gene is possibly TRBD2 (7 bases). The CDR3 loop spans 15 amino acids. CDR1 is LGHNA, CDR2 YNFKEQ, per germline. Trimming took off 3 bases at V and 0 bases at J, with 10 bases between the two ends. CDR3 coding DNA: TGTGCCAGCAGCCAGGAGGGGGGGAGCACAGATACGCAGTATTTT. This translates into CASSQEGGSTDTQYF.

This sequence joins TRBV28 and TRBJ2-3; the D gene is possibly TRBD2 (6 bases). Germline CDR1 reads MDHEN; CDR2 reads SYDVKM. There are 14 residues in the CDR3. The germline V and J ends were trimmed by 8 bases and 2 bases, with 14 bases remaining between them. The CDR3 coding sequence is TGTGCCAGCTTTCGAGCGGGCTTCACAGATACGCAGTATTTT. Its protein is CASFRAGFTDTQYF.

In DNA, the CDR3 is TGTGCCAGCAGTGAACTTCCCCCCCCGTACGAGCAGTACTTC. It is translated as CASSELPPPYEQYF. The V call is TRBV6-1, the J call TRBJ2-7; D is uncertain. Germline V gene sequence: CDR1 MNHNS, CDR2 SASEGT. The CDR3 length is 14 residues. V was trimmed by 2 bases and J by 4 bases, leaving 12 bases between them.

The chain employs TRBV10-3 and TRBJ2-1; TRBD1 agrees at 9 bases. CDR1 ENHRY and CDR2 SYGVKD come from the germline V gene. The CDR3 totals 12 residues. With 11 bases clipped from V and 5 bases from J, the junction kept 4 bases outside the gene matches. CDR3 in amino acids: CAAGTGNNEQFF. CDR3 bases: TGTGCCGCCGGGACAGGGAACAATGAGCAGTTCTTC.

This chain links TRBV27 with TRBJ1-6; a weak D match, TRBD1 (6 bases). Trimming cost V 7 bases and J 8 bases, with 12 bases left between them. CDR3 size: 13 residues. Germline CDR1 and CDR2: MNHEY and SMNVEV (reference sequence). Written as DNA, the CDR3 is TGTGCCAGCAACTTAAACAGGGATTCACCCCTCCACTTT. This encodes CASNLNRDSPLHF.

This rearrangement joins TRBV6-5 to TRBJ2-3; D possibly corresponds to TRBD2 (5 bases). Germline CDR1 reads MNHEY; CDR2 reads SVGAGI. The CDR3 runs 16 residues. The V end was cut by 0 bases, the J end by 6 bases, with 16 bases between. CDR3 coding DNA: TGTGCCAGCAGTTACTCATTTAGCGTCGTTTCCGATACGCAGTATTTT. Translating gives CASSYSFSVVSDTQYF.

The chain employs TRBV7-2 and TRBJ1-3; no definite D call. The germline V and J ends were trimmed by 1 base and 6 bases, with 13 bases remaining between them. CDR1 is SGHTA and CDR2 is FQGNSA in the germline V gene. CDR3 size: 15 residues. The CDR3 bases are TGTGCCAGCAGCTTAGTGGGTCGGGTTGCAAACACCATATATTTT. Translation: CASSLVGRVANTIYF.

The chain links TRBV4-3 to TRBJ1-1; TRBD1 agrees at 7 bases. Per the germline V gene, CDR1 is LGHNA and CDR2 is YSLEER. The CDR3 consists of 13 residues. J was trimmed by 4 bases and V by 4 bases; bases with no gene match: 3. The CDR3 region is CASSRDSATEAFF. The CDR3 DNA reads TGCGCCAGCAGCCGGGACAGCGCCACTGAAGCTTTCTTT.

This chain links TRBV19 with TRBJ2-4; possible D gene TRBD1, 6 bases. The CDR3 consists of 16 residues. CDR1 and CDR2 (germline): LNHDA, SQIVND (reference sequence). V gave up 1 base and J gave up 0 bases, with 10 bases separating them. CDR3 protein: CASSIGGHGAKNIQYF. The CDR3 coding sequence is TGTGCCAGTAGTATAGGGGGACATGGAGCCAAAAACATTCAGTACTTC.

This clone appeared a few times. The V call is TRBV2, the J call TRBJ2-2; TRBD2 aligns across 7 bases. The CDR3 spans 16 residues. Germline values: CDR1 SNHLY, CDR2 FYNNEI. J was trimmed by 6 bases and V by 1 base; bases with no gene match: 8. The CDR3 nucleotides read TGTGCCAGCAGTGAAGGCGGGGGTCGTCTTGCCGGGGAGCTGTTTTTT. This encodes CASSEGGGRLAGELFF.

This clone occurred a few times. The V and J genes are TRBV9 and TRBJ2-5, with 9 bases aligning to TRBD1. The germline gives CDR1 SGDLS, CDR2 YYNGEE. With V trimmed by 4 bases and J by 3 bases, 13 bases remained unmatched. CDR3 length: 17 amino acids. CDR3 nucleotides: TGTGCCAGCAGCACCGACTTAACAGGGGGCGTGAAAGAGACCCAGTACTTC. Its protein is CASSTDLTGGVKETQYF.

The CDR3 region is CASSPIMDSSTIYF. CDR3 sequence (DNA): TGTGCCAGCAGCCCGATCATGGACAGCTCAACCATATATTTT. The chain links TRBV14 to TRBJ1-3; maybe TRBD1 (6 bases). V was pared by 4 bases and J by 10 bases, with 17 bases between. CDR3 length: 14 amino acids. Per the germline V gene, CDR1 is SGHDN and CDR2 is FVKESK.

The chain combines TRBV7-8 with TRBJ1-5; possibly TRBD1 for D (5 bases). With 1 base removed from V and 6 bases from J, the gap between germline ends came to 13 bases. The CDR3 has 15 amino acids. The germline V gene encodes CDR1 SGHVS and CDR2 FQNEAQ. The CDR3 DNA follows: TGTGCCAGCAGCTTAGGTAGGGGTCTCGGTCAGCCCCAGCATTTT. Its protein product is CASSLGRGLGQPQHF.

This chain links TRBV11-3 with TRBJ2-2, with D possibly being TRBD1 (6 bases). V shed 5 bases and J shed 5 bases, with 15 bases lying between them. Germline CDR1 and CDR2: SGHNT and YENEEA. The CDR3 loop spans 15 amino acids. CDR3 coding DNA: TGTGCCAGCAGCGCCCGGGACACCAATACCGGGGAGCTGTTTTTT. This encodes CASSARDTNTGELFF. Full variable domain (outside the CDR3, taken from reference TRBV11-3 and TRBJ2-2): EAGVVQSPRYKIIEKKQPVAFWCNPISGHNTLYWYLQNLGQGPELLIRYENEEAVDDSQLPKDRFSAERLKGVDSTLKIQPAELGDSAVYLCASSARDTNTGELFFGEGSRLTVL.

This chain joins TRBV7-2 and TRBJ2-4; 16 bases map to TRBD2. Looked up from germline, CDR1 is SGHTA and CDR2 is FQGNSA. V was pared by 6 bases and J by 16 bases, with 9 bases of the junction left unmatched. CDR3 length equals 14 residues. The CDR3 is CASRPGTSGGAIYF. CDR3 nucleotides: TGTGCCAGCAGGCCCGGGACTAGCGGGGGGGCCATCTACTTC.

The chain employs TRBV7-2 and TRBJ2-3; 9 nucleotides line up with TRBD2. V trimming: 1 base; J trimming: 5 bases; junction bases outside the gene matches: 4. CDR3 length: 15 residues. The V gene's germline CDR1 is SGHTA and CDR2 FQGNSA. CDR3 amino acids: CASSLEGSGRDTQYF. The CDR3 DNA reads TGTGCCAGCAGCTTAGAGGGTAGCGGGAGAGATACGCAGTATTTT.